This passage covers 28 T cell receptor beta chains from one sample sequenced in a study of shared clonotypes between healthy human individuals. Sequenced by immunoSEQ multiplex PCR; TCRdb stores in-frame clones only, minus some. The data show more than 450,000 clones, approximately 79% seen once. Sequences were obtained from PBMCs. Receptor source: a woman aged 40 to 55 in good health. Some clones in this sample may be carry-over from other donors' samples.

This clone was found many times. This sample also contains other DNA sequences that code for the same CDR3. The rearrangement uses TRBV6-5 and TRBJ1-2, with D uncertain. Germline V CDR1 and CDR2: MNHEY, SVGAGI. Trimming cost V 0 bases and J 5 bases, with 4 bases left between them. The CDR3 loop spans 12 amino acids. The CDR3 DNA sequence: TGTGCCAGCAGTTACTCAGGGTATGGCTACACCTTC. Encoded protein: CASSYSGYGYTF.

The chain joins TRBV7-2 to TRBJ1-4, with D uncertain. The CDR3 loop spans 12 amino acids. Trimming took 3 bases from V and 4 from J, leaving 3 bases between them. CDR1 SGHTA and CDR2 FQGNSA come from the germline V gene. CDR3 nucleotide sequence: TGTGCCAGCAGCTTCATTAATGAAAAACTGTTTTTT. This encodes CASSFINEKLFF. Full variable domain (outside the CDR3, taken from reference TRBV7-2 and TRBJ1-4): GAGVSQSPSNKVTEKGKDVELRCDPISGHTALYWYRQSLGQGLEFLIYFQGNSAPDKSGLPSDRFSAERTGGSVSTLTIQRTQQEDSAVYLCASSFINEKLFFGSGTQLSVL.

This clone has just a few counts. This chain joins TRBV5-5 and TRBJ1-2; a weak D match, TRBD1 (5 bases). Deletions cut 1 base from V and 4 bases from J, with 14 bases between. Germline V gene data show CDR1 as SGHKS and CDR2 as YYEKEE (reference sequence). The CDR3 runs to 15 residues. CDR3 DNA: TGTGCCAGCAGCTTGCAACAGGCTTCGCTCTATGGCTACACCTTC. Residues: CASSLQQASLYGYTF. Combining the CDR3 with reference TRBV5-5 and TRBJ1-2 gives the whole variable domain DAGVTQSPTHLIKTRGQQVTLRCSPISGHKSVSWYQQVLGQGPQFIFQYYEKEERGRGNFPDRFSARQFPNYSSELNVNALLLGDSALYLCASSLQQASLYGYTFGSGTRLTVV.

The chain recombines TRBV7-9 with TRBJ2-1; D is ambiguous. The CDR3 totals 10 residues. Germline assignment: CDR1 SEHNR and CDR2 FQNEAQ (reference sequence). Trimming took off 3 bases at V and 10 bases at J, with 4 bases between the two ends. The CDR3 protein is CASSFGEQFF. CDR3 sequence (DNA): TGTGCCAGCAGCTTTGGCGAGCAGTTCTTC.

In its sample, this clone was seen a few times. This chain joins TRBV4-2 and TRBJ2-1; D is uncertain. The CDR3 spans 14 residues. CDR1 is LGHNA, CDR2 YNFKEQ, per germline. Between the trimmed V and J ends, which lost 0 bases and 5 bases, there was a span of 8 bases. The CDR3 region is CASSQERAHNEQFF. In DNA, the CDR3 is TGTGCCAGCAGCCAAGAAAGGGCCCACAATGAGCAGTTCTTC.

V is TRBV4-3 and J is TRBJ2-1; 8 nucleotides match TRBD2. The germline CDR1 and CDR2 sequences are LGHNA and YSLEER. The CDR3 length is 16 residues. V lost 4 bases to trimming and J lost 8 bases; unmatched junction nucleotides: 13. CDR3 DNA sequence: TGCGCCAGCAGCCCCAACGGGGGGGTTATGGTCTATGAGCAGTTCTTC. Its protein is CASSPNGGVMVYEQFF.

This clone was found once. The chain is built from TRBV4-3 and TRBJ2-1, with D perhaps being TRBD1 or TRBD2 (5 bases each). The CDR3 is 14 residues long. With 0 bases removed from V and 9 bases from J, the gap between germline ends came to 12 bases. Germline V lookup: CDR1 LGHNA, CDR2 YSLEER. The CDR3 is CASSQDGGRAEQFF. DNA for the CDR3: TGCGCCAGCAGCCAAGATGGGGGACGGGCTGAGCAGTTCTTC.

The chain joins TRBV2 to TRBJ2-7, with D perhaps matching TRBD2 (7 bases). V lost 3 bases and J lost 6, with 9 bases in between. This CDR3 has 12 amino acids. Germline V gives CDR1 SNHLY, CDR2 FYNNEI. As DNA, the CDR3 is TGTGCCAGCAGTGATAGGGGGGGCGAGCAGTACTTC. As protein: CASSDRGGEQYF.

The V gene is TRBV6-6, the J gene TRBJ2-7; D is unclear. V dropped 2 bases and J dropped 0 bases, with 5 bases sitting between them. This CDR3 spans 13 amino acids. From germline, CDR1 is MNHNY and CDR2 SVGAGI (reference sequence). The CDR3, as DNA: TGTGCCAGCAGTTACACACGCTCCTACGAGCAGTACTTC. It codes for CASSYTRSYEQYF.

A few counts support this clone. The chain recombines TRBV28 with TRBJ1-2; D is perhaps TRBD1 (5 bases). CDR3 length: 18 amino acids. Trimming shortened V by 5 bases and J by 4 bases, and 26 bases separated the two germline ends. Germline V lookup: CDR1 MDHEN, CDR2 SYDVKM. This CDR3 reads CASSPMPRVLARLYGYTF. The CDR3, as DNA: TGTGCCAGCAGTCCAATGCCCAGGGTCCTCGCCCGACTCTATGGCTACACCTTC.

The chain carries TRBV19 and TRBJ2-1, with TRBD1 matching 9 bases. V was pared by 1 base and J by 8 bases, with 12 bases of the junction left unmatched. The CDR3 loop spans 17 amino acids. Germline V gives CDR1 LNHDA, CDR2 SQIVND (reference sequence). This chain's CDR3 is CASSIVPRTGVPHEQFF. The CDR3 DNA sequence: TGTGCCAGTAGTATAGTCCCCCGGACAGGGGTCCCCCATGAGCAGTTCTTC.

The gene calls are TRBV7-9 and TRBJ2-1, with 8 bases matching TRBD2. The V gene end was trimmed by 1 base and the J gene end by 2 bases; junction bases not matched to a gene: 1. This CDR3 is 15 amino acids long. Germline V CDR1 and CDR2: SEHNR, FQNEAQ (reference sequence). CDR3 in amino acids: CASSLGLATYNEQFF. The CDR3 DNA reads as TGTGCCAGCAGCTTAGGACTAGCGACCTACAATGAGCAGTTCTTC.

The chain employs TRBV4-3 and TRBJ1-5; possible D gene TRBD1, 5 bases. Deletions cut 0 bases from V and 9 bases from J, with 15 bases between. This CDR3 has 15 residues. CDR1 is LGHNA, CDR2 YSLEER, per germline. CDR3 bases: TGCGCCAGCAGCCAAGATCGTACAGGATGGTCGCCCCAGCATTTT. Residues: CASSQDRTGWSPQHF.

This chain joins TRBV18 and TRBJ1-1, with D perhaps TRBD1 (5 bases). V dropped 3 bases and J dropped 3 bases, with 14 bases sitting between them. The length of the CDR3 is 15 residues. The V gene's germline CDR1 is KGHSH and CDR2 LQKENI. Written as DNA, the CDR3 is TGTGCCAGCTCACCGGGCACAGCCAGGGACACTGAAGCTTTCTTT. This codes for CASSPGTARDTEAFF.

The rearrangement joins TRBV10-2 to TRBJ2-1, with D perhaps TRBD2 (6 bases). Looked up from germline, CDR1 is WSHSY and CDR2 is SAAADI. Trimming left V 8 bases short and J 7 bases short, with 15 bases between. This CDR3 has 13 amino acids. The CDR3 loop is CASRDLGGNEQFF. In DNA, the CDR3 is TGCGCCAGCCGGGACTTGGGCGGAAATGAGCAGTTCTTC.

CDR3 loop: CSVAEAGGPYEQYF. The CDR3 DNA reads as TGCAGCGTTGCAGAGGCGGGGGGTCCCTACGAGCAGTACTTC. The chain couples TRBV29-1 to TRBJ2-7; 8 nucleotides match TRBD2. Losses at the gene ends were 4 bases for V and 2 bases for J; bases not matched to a gene: 7. The germline V gene has CDR1 SQVTM and CDR2 ANQGSEA. This CDR3 contains 14 residues.

The chain uses TRBV5-1 and TRBJ2-1; D may be TRBD2 (5 bases). The germline V gene has CDR1 SGHRS and CDR2 YFSETQ. This CDR3 comprises 14 residues. The V and J ends lost 4 bases and 0 bases respectively, with 8 bases between them. The CDR3 here is CASSLSGSYNEQFF. As DNA, the CDR3 is TGCGCCAGCAGCCTCAGCGGCTCCTACAATGAGCAGTTCTTC.

This clone appeared once. The V and J genes are TRBV6-5 and TRBJ2-5; TRBD1 matches 7 bases. Germline lookup yields CDR1 MNHEY and CDR2 SVGAGI. This CDR3 contains 14 residues. The trim removed 5 bases at V and 6 bases at J, leaving 9 bases unmatched. CDR3 nucleotide sequence: TGTGCCAGCAGTCCCGACAGGGTTAGGCAGACCCAGTACTTC. Encoded protein: CASSPDRVRQTQYF.

V usage is TRBV7-2 and J usage is TRBJ1-1; D ambiguous. Germline V CDR1 and CDR2: SGHTA, FQGNSA. The CDR3 is made up of 13 amino acids. V was shortened by 6 bases and J by 1 base, with 9 bases between the two germline ends. The CDR3 protein is CASSSTSNTEAFF. The CDR3 DNA reads as TGTGCCAGCAGTTCCACATCGAACACTGAAGCTTTCTTT.

This clone has more than one count but fewer than ten. The chain combines TRBV15 with TRBJ2-7; perhaps D is TRBD1 or TRBD2 (5 bases each). From germline, CDR1 is LNHNV and CDR2 YYDKDF (reference sequence). CDR3 length: 18 amino acids. Trimming removed 1 base from V and 0 bases from J, with 19 bases in between. CDR3: CATSRGLRQRKSSYEQYF. CDR3 nucleotides: TGTGCCACCAGCAGAGGGCTTAGACAGCGGAAGAGCTCCTACGAGCAGTACTTC.

The chain combines TRBV10-1 with TRBJ2-3, with D possibly matching TRBD2 (6 bases). V lost 5 bases to trimming and J lost 7 bases, with 16 bases between them. Germline V gene data show CDR1 as WNHNN and CDR2 as SYGVQD (reference sequence). This CDR3 region has 14 residues. The CDR3 DNA sequence: TGCGCCAGCAGTTCAAGGGGAGGAGGCCATACGCAGTATTTT. It yields the protein CASSSRGGGHTQYF.

CDR3 nucleotide sequence: TGTGCCAGCAGTTTAAGCTGGGGAGGGACAGGGGTCTACGAGCAGTACTTC. Amino acid sequence: CASSLSWGGTGVYEQYF. The V call is TRBV27, the J call TRBJ2-7, with TRBD1 identical over 10 bases. Germline CDR1 and CDR2: MNHEY and SMNVEV (reference sequence). V lost 2 bases, J lost 3 bases, and 10 bases stayed unmatched. The CDR3 covers 17 residues.

The chain carries TRBV6-5 and TRBJ1-1; D gene unclear. V gave up 3 bases and J gave up 6 bases, with 11 bases separating them. Germline CDR1 reads MNHEY; CDR2 reads SVGAGI. The CDR3 contains 13 residues. DNA of the CDR3: TGTGCCAGCAGTTATGGGGTCACGGCTGAAGCTTTCTTT. Its translation is CASSYGVTAEAFF.

About this clone itself: Other nucleotide sequences in the sample specify the same CDR3. CDR3 nucleotide sequence: TGTGCCAGCAGCAGACAGCCGAACACTGAAGCTTTCTTT. Translation gives CASSRQPNTEAFF. J is TRBJ1-1 and V is TRBV14; weak D call: TRBD1 (5 bases). Trimming took off 5 bases at V and 1 base at J, with 8 bases between the two ends. Per germline, CDR1 SGHDN and CDR2 FVKESK. There are 13 residues in the CDR3.

J is TRBJ1-1 and V is TRBV28; D unresolved. This CDR3 spans 12 amino acids. V lost 1 base, J lost 6 bases, and 6 bases lay in between. The germline CDR1 and CDR2 sequences are MDHEN and SYDVKM. CDR3: CASSLFRAEAFF. CDR3 DNA sequence: TGTGCCAGCAGTTTATTCCGGGCTGAAGCTTTCTTT.

V is TRBV2 and J is TRBJ1-5; D perhaps matches TRBD1 (6 bases). The length of the CDR3 is 17 residues. Germline assignment: CDR1 SNHLY and CDR2 FYNNEI. V lost 0 bases to trimming and J lost 0 bases, with 12 bases between them. The CDR3 protein is CASSEARRGNSNQPQHF. The CDR3 nucleotides read TGTGCCAGCAGTGAAGCGCGAAGGGGGAATAGCAATCAGCCCCAGCATTTT.

In its sample, this clone was seen a few times. The DNA for the CDR3 is TGTGCCAGCAGCTTGGCCGGACGGAGGTCGGCAGATACGCAGTATTTT. Its protein is CASSLAGRRSADTQYF. The chain links TRBV5-4 to TRBJ2-3; D may be TRBD2 (5 bases). Trimming took off 0 bases at V and 4 bases at J, with 15 bases between the two ends. The CDR3 spans 16 residues. Germline CDR1 and CDR2: SGHNT and YYREEE (reference sequence).

The chain recombines TRBV5-4 with TRBJ2-7, with D maybe TRBD2 (6 bases). The CDR3 length is 15 residues. CDR1 and CDR2 from the germline V gene are SGHNT and YYREEE (reference sequence). Trimming cost V 0 bases and J 4 bases, with 14 bases left between them. CDR3 nucleotide sequence: TGTGCCAGCAGCTTGGAAAGCACCGGGAGTTACGAGCAGTACTTC. Its protein product is CASSLESTGSYEQYF. The whole variable domain, remainder taken from reference TRBV5-4 and TRBJ2-7, is ETGVTQSPTHLIKTRGQQVTLRCSSQSGHNTVSWYQQALGQGPQFIFQYYREEENGRGNFPPRFSGLQFPNYSSELNVNALELDDSALYLCASSLESTGSYEQYFGPGTRLTVT.